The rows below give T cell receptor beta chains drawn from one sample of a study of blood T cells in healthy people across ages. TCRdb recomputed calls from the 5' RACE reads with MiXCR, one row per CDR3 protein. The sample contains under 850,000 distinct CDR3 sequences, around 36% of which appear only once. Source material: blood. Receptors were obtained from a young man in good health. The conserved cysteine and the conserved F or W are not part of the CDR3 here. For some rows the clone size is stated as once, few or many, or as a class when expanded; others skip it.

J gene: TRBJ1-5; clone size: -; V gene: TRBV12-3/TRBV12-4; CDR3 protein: ASTSAGGQPQH
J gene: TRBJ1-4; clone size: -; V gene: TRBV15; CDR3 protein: ATSRGTDWGFDEKLF
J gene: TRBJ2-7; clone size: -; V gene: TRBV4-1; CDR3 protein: ASSPAGLQGPYEQY
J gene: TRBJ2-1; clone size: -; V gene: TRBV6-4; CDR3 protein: ASSDSVGSGEQF
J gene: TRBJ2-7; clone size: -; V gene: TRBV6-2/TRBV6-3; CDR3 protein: ASSHNEQY
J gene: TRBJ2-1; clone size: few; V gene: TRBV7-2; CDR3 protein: ASSLLGRHEQF
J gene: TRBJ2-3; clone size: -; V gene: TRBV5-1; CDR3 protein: ASSLGGADTRY
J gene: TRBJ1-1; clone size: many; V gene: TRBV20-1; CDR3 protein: SARDRDRTTKGAF
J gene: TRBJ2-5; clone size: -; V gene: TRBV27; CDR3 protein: ASMRFPGYQETQY
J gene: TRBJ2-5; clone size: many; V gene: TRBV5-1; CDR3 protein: ASSLFPDRDETQY
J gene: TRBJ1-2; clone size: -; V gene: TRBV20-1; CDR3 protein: SAGGQTNYGYT
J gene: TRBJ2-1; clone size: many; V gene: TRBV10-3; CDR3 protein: AISEDRHNEQF
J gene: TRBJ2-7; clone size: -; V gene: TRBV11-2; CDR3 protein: ASSKLMGVRSANNEQY
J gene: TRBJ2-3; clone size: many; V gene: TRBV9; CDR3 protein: ASSARTTTDTQY
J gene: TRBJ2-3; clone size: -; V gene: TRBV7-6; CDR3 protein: VSSPRSLAGNTDTQY
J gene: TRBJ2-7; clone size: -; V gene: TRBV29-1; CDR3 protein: SVELGGGIREQY
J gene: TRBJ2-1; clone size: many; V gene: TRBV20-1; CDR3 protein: SAPFGASNKGPYNEQF
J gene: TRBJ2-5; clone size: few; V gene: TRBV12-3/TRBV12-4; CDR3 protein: ASSPPYAQGTHQETQY
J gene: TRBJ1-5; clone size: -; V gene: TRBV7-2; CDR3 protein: ASSRKTEQPQH
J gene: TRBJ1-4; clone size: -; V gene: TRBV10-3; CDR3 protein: AISGTATNEKLF
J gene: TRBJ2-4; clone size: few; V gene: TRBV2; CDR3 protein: ASRWEAKNIQY
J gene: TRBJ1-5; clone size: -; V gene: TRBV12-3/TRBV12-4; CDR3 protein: ASNRQGSNQPQH
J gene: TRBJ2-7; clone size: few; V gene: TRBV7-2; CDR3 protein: ASSRPTEAYEQY
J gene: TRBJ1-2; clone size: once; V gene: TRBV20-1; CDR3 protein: SARDRGGHYGYT
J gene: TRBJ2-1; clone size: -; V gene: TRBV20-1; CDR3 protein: SAGSSGDSYNEQF
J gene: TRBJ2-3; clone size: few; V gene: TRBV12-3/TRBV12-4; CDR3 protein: ASSFFTATDTQY
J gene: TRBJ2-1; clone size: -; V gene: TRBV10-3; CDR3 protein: TIRESDPPYNEQF
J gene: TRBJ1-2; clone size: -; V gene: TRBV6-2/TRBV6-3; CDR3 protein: TSKQGSNYGYT
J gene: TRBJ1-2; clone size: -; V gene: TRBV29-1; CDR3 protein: SARTGAYGYT
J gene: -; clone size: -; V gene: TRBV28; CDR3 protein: ASTGAKAKSIQY
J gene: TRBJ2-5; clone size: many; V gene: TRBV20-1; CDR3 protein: SASWSESFQETQY
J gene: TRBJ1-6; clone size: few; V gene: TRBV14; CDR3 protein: ASSQVGRDSPLH
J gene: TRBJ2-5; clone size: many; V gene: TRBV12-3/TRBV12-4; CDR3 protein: ASSYGPGGGETQY
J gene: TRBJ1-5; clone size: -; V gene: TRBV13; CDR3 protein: ASSFSGVASNQPQH
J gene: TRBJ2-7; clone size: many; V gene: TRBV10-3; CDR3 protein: AISVFKQGMRDYEQY
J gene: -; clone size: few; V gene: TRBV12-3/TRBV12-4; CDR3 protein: ASSLTGGIDEQY
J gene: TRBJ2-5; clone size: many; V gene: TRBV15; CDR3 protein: ATSVGTVQETQY
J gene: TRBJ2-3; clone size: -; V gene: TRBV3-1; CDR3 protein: ASSQDRRGQTDTQY
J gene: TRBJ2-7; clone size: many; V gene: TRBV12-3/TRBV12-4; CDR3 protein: ASSLVYEQY